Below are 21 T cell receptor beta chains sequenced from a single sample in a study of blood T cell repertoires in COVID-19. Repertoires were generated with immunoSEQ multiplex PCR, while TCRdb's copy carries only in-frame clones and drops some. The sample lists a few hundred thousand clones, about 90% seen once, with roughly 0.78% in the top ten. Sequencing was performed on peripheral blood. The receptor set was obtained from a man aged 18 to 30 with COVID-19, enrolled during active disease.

CDR3 sequence reads: CASSLEGVGASNQPQHF. CDR3 DNA sequence: TGTGCCAGCAGCTTAGAAGGGGTAGGGGCCAGCAATCAGCCCCAGCATTTT. The genes are TRBV7-9 and TRBJ1-5; D may be TRBD1 (5 bases). Trimming removed 1 base at V and 1 base at J, with 14 bases between. Germline CDR1 SEHNR, CDR2 FQNEAQ (reference sequence). This CDR3 contains 17 residues. The full variable domain, in which reference TRBV7-9 and TRBJ1-5 provide the parts outside the CDR3, is DTGVSQNPRHKITKRGQNVTFRCDPISEHNRLYWYRQTLGQGPEFLTYFQNEAQLEKSRLLSDRFSAERPKGSFSTLEIQRTEQGDSAMYLCASSLEGVGASNQPQHFGDGTRLSIL.

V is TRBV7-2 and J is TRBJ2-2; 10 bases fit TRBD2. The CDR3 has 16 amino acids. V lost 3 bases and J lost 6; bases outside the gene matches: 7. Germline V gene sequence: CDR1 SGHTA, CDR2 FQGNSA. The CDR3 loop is CASSFASGRVSGELFF. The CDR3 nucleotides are TGTGCCAGCAGCTTCGCTAGCGGGAGAGTGTCCGGGGAGCTGTTTTTT.

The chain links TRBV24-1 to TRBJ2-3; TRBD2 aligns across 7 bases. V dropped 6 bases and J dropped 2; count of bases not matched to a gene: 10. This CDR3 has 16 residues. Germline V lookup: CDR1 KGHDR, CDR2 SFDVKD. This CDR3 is CATSSTSGKSTDTQYF. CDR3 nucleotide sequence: TGTGCCACCAGTTCTACCAGCGGGAAATCCACAGATACGCAGTATTTT.

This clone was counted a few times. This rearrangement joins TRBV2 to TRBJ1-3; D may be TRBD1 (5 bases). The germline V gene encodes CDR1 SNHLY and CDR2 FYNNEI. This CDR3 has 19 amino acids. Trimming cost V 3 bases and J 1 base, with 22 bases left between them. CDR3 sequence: CASSDLSWRGERSGNTIYF. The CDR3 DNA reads TGTGCCAGCAGTGACCTCTCGTGGCGGGGGGAAAGGTCTGGAAACACCATATATTTT.

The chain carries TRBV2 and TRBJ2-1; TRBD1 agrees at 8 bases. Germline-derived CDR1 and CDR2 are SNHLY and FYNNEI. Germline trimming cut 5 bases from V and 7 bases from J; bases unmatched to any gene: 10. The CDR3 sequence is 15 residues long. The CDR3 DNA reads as TGTGCCAGCAGTATGACAGGGGCATCTGTTAATGAGCAGTTCTTC. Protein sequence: CASSMTGASVNEQFF.

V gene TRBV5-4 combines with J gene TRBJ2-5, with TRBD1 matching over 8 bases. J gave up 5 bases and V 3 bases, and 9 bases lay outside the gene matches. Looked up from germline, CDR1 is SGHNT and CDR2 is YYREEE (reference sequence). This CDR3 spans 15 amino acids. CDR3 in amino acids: CASSSRDRLDETQYF. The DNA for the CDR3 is TGTGCCAGCAGCTCCCGGGACAGGCTAGACGAGACCCAGTACTTC.

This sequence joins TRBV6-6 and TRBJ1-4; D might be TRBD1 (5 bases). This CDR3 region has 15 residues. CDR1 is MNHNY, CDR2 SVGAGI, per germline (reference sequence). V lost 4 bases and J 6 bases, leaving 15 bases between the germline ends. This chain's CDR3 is CASSSPLGGDEKLFF. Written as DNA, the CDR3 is TGTGCCAGCAGTTCTCCCTTGGGAGGGGATGAAAAACTGTTTTTT.

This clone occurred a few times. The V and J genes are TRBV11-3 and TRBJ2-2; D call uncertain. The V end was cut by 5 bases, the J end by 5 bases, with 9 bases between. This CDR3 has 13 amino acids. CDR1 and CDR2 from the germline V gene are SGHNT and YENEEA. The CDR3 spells CASSPTSTGELFF. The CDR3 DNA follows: TGTGCCAGCAGCCCAACTTCTACCGGGGAGCTGTTTTTT. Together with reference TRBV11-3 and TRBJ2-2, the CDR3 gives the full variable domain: EAGVVQSPRYKIIEKKQPVAFWCNPISGHNTLYWYLQNLGQGPELLIRYENEEAVDDSQLPKDRFSAERLKGVDSTLKIQPAELGDSAVYLCASSPTSTGELFFGEGSRLTVL.

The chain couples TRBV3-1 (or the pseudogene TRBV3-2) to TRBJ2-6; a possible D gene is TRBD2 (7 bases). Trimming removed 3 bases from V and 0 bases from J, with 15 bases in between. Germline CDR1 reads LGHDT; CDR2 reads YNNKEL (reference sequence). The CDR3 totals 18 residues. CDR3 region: CASSQGGRGTSGANVLTF. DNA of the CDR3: TGTGCCAGCAGCCAGGGGGGGCGCGGGACCTCTGGGGCCAACGTCCTGACTTTC.

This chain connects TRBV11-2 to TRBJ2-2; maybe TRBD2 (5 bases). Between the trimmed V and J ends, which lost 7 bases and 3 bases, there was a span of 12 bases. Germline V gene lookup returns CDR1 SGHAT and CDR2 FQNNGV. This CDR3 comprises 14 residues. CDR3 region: CASIGLRYTGELFF. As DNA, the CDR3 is TGTGCCAGCATCGGACTTCGATACACCGGGGAGCTGTTTTTT.

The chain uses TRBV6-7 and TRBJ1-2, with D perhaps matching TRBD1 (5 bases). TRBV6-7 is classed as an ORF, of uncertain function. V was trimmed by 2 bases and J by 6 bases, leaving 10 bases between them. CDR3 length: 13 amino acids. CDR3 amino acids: CASSYPGKDGYTF. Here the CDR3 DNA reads TGTGCCAGCAGTTACCCAGGGAAAGATGGCTACACCTTC.

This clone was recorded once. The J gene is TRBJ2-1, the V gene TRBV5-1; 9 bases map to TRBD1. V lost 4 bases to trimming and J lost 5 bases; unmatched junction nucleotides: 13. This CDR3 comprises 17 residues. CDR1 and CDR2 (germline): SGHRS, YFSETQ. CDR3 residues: CASSGSGTGSPDNEQFF. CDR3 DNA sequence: TGCGCCAGCAGCGGGTCCGGGACAGGGTCCCCGGACAATGAGCAGTTCTTC.

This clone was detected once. For the CDR3, the DNA is TGCGCCAGCAGCCAAGTGCGTGTTAGCAATCAGCCCCAGCATTTT. This encodes CASSQVRVSNQPQHF. The chain has TRBV4-1 and TRBJ1-5; D is unresolved. The CDR3 totals 15 residues. Germline V gene lookup returns CDR1 MGHRA and CDR2 YSYEKL. Trimming removed 1 base from V and 0 bases from J, with 7 bases in between.

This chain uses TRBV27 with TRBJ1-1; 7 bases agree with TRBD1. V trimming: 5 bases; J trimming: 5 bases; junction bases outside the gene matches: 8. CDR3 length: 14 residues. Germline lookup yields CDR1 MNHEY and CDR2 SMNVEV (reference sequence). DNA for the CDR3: TGTGCCAGCAGTCCGACAGGGTATCGGACTGAAGCTTTCTTT. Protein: CASSPTGYRTEAFF.

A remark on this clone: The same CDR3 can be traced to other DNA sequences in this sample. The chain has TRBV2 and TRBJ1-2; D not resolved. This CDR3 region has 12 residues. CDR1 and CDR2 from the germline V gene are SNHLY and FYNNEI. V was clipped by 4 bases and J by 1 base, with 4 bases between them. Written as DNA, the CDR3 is TGTGCCAGCAGTGGCGGTAACTATGGCTACACCTTC. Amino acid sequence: CASSGGNYGYTF.

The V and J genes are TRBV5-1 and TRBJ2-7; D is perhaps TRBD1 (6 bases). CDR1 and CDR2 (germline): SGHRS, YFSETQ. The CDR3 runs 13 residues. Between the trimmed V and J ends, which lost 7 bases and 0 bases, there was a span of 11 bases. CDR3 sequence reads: CASGSDSSYEQYF. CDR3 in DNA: TGCGCCAGCGGATCGGACAGCTCCTACGAGCAGTACTTC.

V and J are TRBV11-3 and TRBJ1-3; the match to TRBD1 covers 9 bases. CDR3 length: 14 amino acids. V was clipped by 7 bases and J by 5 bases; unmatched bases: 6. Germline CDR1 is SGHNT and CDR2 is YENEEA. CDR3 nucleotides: TGTGCCAGCACCCAAGACAGGGGGAGAAACACCATATATTTT. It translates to CASTQDRGRNTIYF.

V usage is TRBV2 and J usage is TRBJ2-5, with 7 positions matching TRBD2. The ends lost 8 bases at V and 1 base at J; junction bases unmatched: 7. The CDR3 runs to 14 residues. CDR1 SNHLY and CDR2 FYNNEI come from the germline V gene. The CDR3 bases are TGTGCCAGCCTGGCTCTAGCGGCCCAAGAGACCCAGTACTTC. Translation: CASLALAAQETQYF.

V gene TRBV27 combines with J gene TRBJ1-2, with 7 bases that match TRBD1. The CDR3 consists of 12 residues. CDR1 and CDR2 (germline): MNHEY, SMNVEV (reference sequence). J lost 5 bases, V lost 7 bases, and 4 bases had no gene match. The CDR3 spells CASKTGFYGYTF. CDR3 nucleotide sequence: TGTGCCAGCAAGACAGGGTTTTATGGCTACACCTTC.

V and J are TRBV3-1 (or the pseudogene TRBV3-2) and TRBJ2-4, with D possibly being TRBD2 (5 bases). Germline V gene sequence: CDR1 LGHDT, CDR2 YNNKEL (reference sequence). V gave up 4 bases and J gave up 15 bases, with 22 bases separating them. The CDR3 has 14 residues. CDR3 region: CASSPQTSNLMLYF. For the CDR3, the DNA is TGTGCCAGCAGCCCTCAAACTAGTAACCTTATGCTGTACTTC.

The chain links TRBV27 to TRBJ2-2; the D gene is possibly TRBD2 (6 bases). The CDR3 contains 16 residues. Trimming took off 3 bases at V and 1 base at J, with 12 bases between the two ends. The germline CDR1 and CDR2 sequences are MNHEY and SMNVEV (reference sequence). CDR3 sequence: CASSFHSGKNTGELFF. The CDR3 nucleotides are TGTGCCAGCAGTTTCCATAGCGGAAAGAACACCGGGGAGCTGTTTTTT.